This passage covers 5 T cell receptor beta chains from one sample sequenced in a study of cytomegalovirus exposure and HLA in healthy donors. 60 Vbeta and 13 Jbeta primers were used in PCR. Data came from immunoSEQ multiplex PCR; TCRdb stores just in-frame clones and leaves some out. The sample yields roughly 100,000 clones, 75% to 80% seen once. The sample comprised PBMCs. The receptors come from a male donor in good health and CMV-seropositive.

The chain joins TRBV6-5 to TRBJ2-7, with TRBD2 matching over 11 bases. The CDR3 loop spans 15 amino acids. V lost 1 base, J lost 3 bases, and 2 bases stayed unmatched. CDR1 and CDR2 from the germline V gene are MNHEY and SVGAGI. The CDR3 sequence is CASSYLGLADYEQYF. The CDR3 coding sequence is TGTGCCAGCAGTTACTTGGGACTAGCGGACTACGAGCAGTACTTC.

The chain is built from TRBV7-8 and TRBJ2-6; D is ambiguous. The CDR3 is made up of 17 amino acids. The germline V gene has CDR1 SGHVS and CDR2 FQNEAQ. The ends were cut back, 2 bases at V and 3 bases at J, with 14 bases in the middle. CDR3 DNA: TGTGCCAGCAGCTTAAAACAGTTGGTAGTTGGGGCCAACGTCCTGACTTTC. Amino acid sequence: CASSLKQLVVGANVLTF.

The chain links TRBV11-1 to TRBJ2-3; D is unclear. The length of the CDR3 is 12 residues. V lost 1 base, J lost 8 bases, and 7 bases lay in between. CDR1 is SGHAT and CDR2 is FQDESV in the germline V gene (reference sequence). CDR3 loop: CASSLVWSTQYF. The CDR3 DNA is TGTGCCAGCAGCTTAGTATGGAGTACGCAGTATTTT.

Remarks on this clone: The junction shows a germline mismatch at one end, possibly a read error. The chain carries TRBV7-9 and TRBJ2-7; maybe TRBD1 (5 bases). The CDR3 length is 13 residues. Germline lookup yields CDR1 SEHNR and CDR2 FQNEAQ (reference sequence). CDR3 sequence reads: CASSATQGYEQYF. The CDR3 DNA is TGCGCCAGCAGCGCCACGCAGGGCTACGAGCAGTACTTC.

The rearrangement joins TRBV19 to TRBJ1-5; D uncertain. Germline lookup yields CDR1 LNHDA and CDR2 SQIVND (reference sequence). V gave up 4 bases and J gave up 0 bases, with 7 bases separating them. CDR3 length equals 14 residues. Written as DNA, the CDR3 is TGTGCCAGTAGTAAACCCTATAGCAATCAGCCCCAGCATTTT. Translation gives CASSKPYSNQPQHF.